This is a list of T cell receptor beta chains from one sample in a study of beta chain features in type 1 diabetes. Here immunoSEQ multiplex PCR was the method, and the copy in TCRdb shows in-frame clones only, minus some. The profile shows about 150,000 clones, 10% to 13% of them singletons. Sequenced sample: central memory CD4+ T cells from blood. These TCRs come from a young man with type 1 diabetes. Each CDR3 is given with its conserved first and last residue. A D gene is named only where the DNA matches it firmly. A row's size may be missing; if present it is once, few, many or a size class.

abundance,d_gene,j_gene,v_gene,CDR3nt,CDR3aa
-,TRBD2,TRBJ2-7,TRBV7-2,TGTGCCAGCAGCTTAGGACGGACTAGCAACGAGCAGTACTTC,CASSLGRTSNEQYF
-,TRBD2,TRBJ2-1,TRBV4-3,TGCGCCAGCAGCCAAGATATTCTTAGCGGGAGCTCCTACAATGAGCAGTTCTTC,CASSQDILSGSSYNEQFF
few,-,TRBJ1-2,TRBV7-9,TGTGCCAGCATCCGCGGGGGGGGCTGGGGCTACACCTTC,CASIRGGGWGYTF
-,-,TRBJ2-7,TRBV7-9,TGTGCCAGCAGCTTAGGGGCGGGACGCGAGCAGTACTTC,CASSLGAGREQYF
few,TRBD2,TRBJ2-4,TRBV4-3,TGCGCCAGCAGCCCAGTCCTGATAGGCGGGAGTGAGGCGACCAAAAACATTCAGTACTTC,CASSPVLIGGSEATKNIQYF
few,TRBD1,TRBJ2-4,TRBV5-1,TGCGCCAGCAGCTTTGGCAGGGGGCAGGCCAAAAACATTCAGTACTTC,CASSFGRGQAKNIQYF
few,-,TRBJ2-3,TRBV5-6,TGTGCCAGCAGCTCTATGAGTAGCACAGATACGCAGTATTTT,CASSSMSSTDTQYF
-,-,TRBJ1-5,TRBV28,TGTGCCAGCAGTTCTCCCGGTGGCGGTAGCAATCAGCCCCAGCATTTT,CASSSPGGGSNQPQHF
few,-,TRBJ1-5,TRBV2,TGTGCCAGCAGCCCCGGTCAGGGCAGGCATTTT,CASSPGQGRHF
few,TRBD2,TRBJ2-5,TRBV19,TGTGCCACCGCCACACTAGCGGGAGGACGGGAGACCCAGTACTTC,CATATLAGGRETQYF
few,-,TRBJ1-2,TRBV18,TGTGCCAGCATGGGCAGTCGTTCCTCCTATGGCTACACCTTC,CASMGSRSSYGYTF
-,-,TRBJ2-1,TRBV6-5,TGTGCCAGCAGTTTAGGCGGCTCGAAAGTCGAGCAGTTCTTC,CASSLGGSKVEQFF
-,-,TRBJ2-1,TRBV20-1,TGCAGTGTGGCCGATTACAATGAGCAGTTCTTC,CSVADYNEQFF
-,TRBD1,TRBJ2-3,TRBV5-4,TGTGCCAGCAGCCTCCCGGGACAGGGCGCTCGAGATACGCAGTATTTT,CASSLPGQGARDTQYF
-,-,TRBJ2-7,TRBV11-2,TGTGCCAGCAGCTTAGGGGCCGACAGCTACGAGCAGTACTTC,CASSLGADSYEQYF
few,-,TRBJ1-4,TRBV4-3,TGCGCCAGCAGCCAAGAAGGCCAGGGTGATGAAAAACTGTTTTTT,CASSQEGQGDEKLFF
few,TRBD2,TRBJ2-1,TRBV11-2,TGTGCCAGCAGCCTACCGGGACTAGCGGGAGTCAATGAGCAGTTCTTC,CASSLPGLAGVNEQFF
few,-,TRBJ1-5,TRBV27,TGTGCCAGCAGTTTAGGAGCATATAGCAATCAGCCCCAGCATTTT,CASSLGAYSNQPQHF
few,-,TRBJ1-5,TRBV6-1,TGTGCCAGCATCGGGACTGCACAGCCCCAGCATTTT,CASIGTAQPQHF
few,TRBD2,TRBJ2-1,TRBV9,TGTGCCAGCAGCGGAGGGGGAGCTAGCGGGATCCCCAATGAGCAGTTCTTC,CASSGGGASGIPNEQFF
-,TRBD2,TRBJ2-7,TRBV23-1,TGCGCCAGCAGTCCGCCGGGACTAGCGGGGGGGTGGAGGTACGAGCAGTACTTC,CASSPPGLAGGWRYEQYF
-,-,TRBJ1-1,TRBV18,TGTGCCAGCTCACCACAACCGGGACAGAACACTGAAGCTTTCTTT,CASSPQPGQNTEAFF
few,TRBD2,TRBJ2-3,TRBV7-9,TGTGCCAGCAGCAGAGGACTAGCGGGCATTACAGATACGCAGTATTTT,CASSRGLAGITDTQYF
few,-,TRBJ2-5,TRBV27,TGTGCCAGCAGTTTAAGGCGGTGGGAGACCCAGTACTTC,CASSLRRWETQYF
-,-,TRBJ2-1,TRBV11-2,TGTGCCAGCAGCTTAGCATTGACAGGAGTTGAGCAGTTCTTC,CASSLALTGVEQFF
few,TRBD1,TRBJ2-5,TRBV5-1,TGCGCCAGCAGCTCTGACAGGGGGAGCGTTGGGACCCAGTACTTC,CASSSDRGSVGTQYF
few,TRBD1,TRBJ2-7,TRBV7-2,TGTGCCAGCAGCACTAAGACAGGGGGCTTGGCCGAGCAGTACTTC,CASSTKTGGLAEQYF
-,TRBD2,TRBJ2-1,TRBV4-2,TGTGCCAGCAGCCGCACTAGCGTGGAAGGTGGTGAGCAGTTCTTC,CASSRTSVEGGEQFF
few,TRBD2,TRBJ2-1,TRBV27,TGTGCCAGCAGTTTTGGGTCGACTAGCGGATACAATGAGCAGTTCTTC,CASSFGSTSGYNEQFF
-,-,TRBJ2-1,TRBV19,TGTGCCAGTAGTCCTGGCCAGCGCAATGAGCAGTTCTTC,CASSPGQRNEQFF
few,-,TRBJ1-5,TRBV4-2,TGTGCCAGCAGCCTTGAGGTCGGGGGCAATCAGCCCCAGCATTTT,CASSLEVGGNQPQHF
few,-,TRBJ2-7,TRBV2,TGTGCCAGCAGTAATTACAGAGCCTACGAGCAGTACTTC,CASSNYRAYEQYF
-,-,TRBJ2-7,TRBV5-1,TGCGCCAGCAGCCCTGACATTCTCTACGAGCAGTACTTC,CASSPDILYEQYF
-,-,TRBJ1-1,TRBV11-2,TGTGCCAGCAGCCCCCAGGGCCTGAACACTGAAGCTTTCTTT,CASSPQGLNTEAFF
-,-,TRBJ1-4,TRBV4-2,TGTGCCAGCAGCCAACAAAAGCAACAGGGCCTTGAAAAACTGTTTTTT,CASSQQKQQGLEKLFF
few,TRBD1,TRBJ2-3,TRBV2,TGTGCCAGCATGAAGAGGAGGGACAGGGGGCGGACAGATACGCAGTATTTT,CASMKRRDRGRTDTQYF
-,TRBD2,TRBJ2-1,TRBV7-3,TGTGCCAGCAGCTTAGGACTAGCCTACAATGAGCAGTTCTTC,CASSLGLAYNEQFF
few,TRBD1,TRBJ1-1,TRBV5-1,TGCGCCAGCAGCTCCCAGGGGGCTAACACTGAAGCTTTCTTT,CASSSQGANTEAFF
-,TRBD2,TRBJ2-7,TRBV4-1,TGCGCCAGCAGCCAAGAAAGCGGGAGCTACGAGCAGTACTTC,CASSQESGSYEQYF
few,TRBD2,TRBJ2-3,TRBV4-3,TGCGCCAGCAGCCAAGCTAGCGGGAGACCGGATACGCAGTATTTT,CASSQASGRPDTQYF
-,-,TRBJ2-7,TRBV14,TGTGCCAGCAGTCTACAGGCGGGAACCTACGAGCAGTACTTC,CASSLQAGTYEQYF
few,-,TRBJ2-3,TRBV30,TGTGCCTGGAGACGGCGGGGAAGCACAGATACGCAGTATTTT,CAWRRRGSTDTQYF
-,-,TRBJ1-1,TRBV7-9,TGTGCCAGCAGCTTGGACAGTTCGAATGAAGCTTTCTTT,CASSLDSSNEAFF
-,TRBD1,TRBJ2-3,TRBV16,TGTGCCAGCAGCCTCCCGACAGGGCCCCTCACAGATACGCAGTATTTT,CASSLPTGPLTDTQYF
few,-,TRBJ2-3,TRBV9,TGTGCCAGCAGCGCGGGAGCTCCCGATACGCAGTATTTT,CASSAGAPDTQYF